This T cell receptor beta chain was captured by sequencing in a study of blood T cell repertoires in COVID-19. About the study: The United States, Italy and Spain provided the acute and convalescent COVID-19 samples.

Per the original methods: Amplification with reference gene primers provided the estimates of nucleated cell counts. Produced via immunoSEQ multiplex PCR; TCRdb's table is partial and in-frame only. The V and J calls and the clone size are those of that table, but D and trimming were determined from the DNA. The sample records nearly 60,000 clones, 90% being singletons. The length of the CDR3 is 15 residues. The germline V gene has CDR1 SSHAT and CDR2 FNYEAQ (reference sequence). With regard to this clone: At one end the junction does not follow the germline gene, possibly because of a read error.

Sequenced material: peripheral blood. The chain links TRBV7-7 to TRBJ2-3, with TRBD1 matching over 12 bases. The TCR was taken from a man aged 55 to 70 with active COVID-19. Here the CDR3 DNA reads TGTGCTAGCAGCCTAGGGACAGGGGGCTCAGATACGCAGTATTTT. This encodes CASSLGTGGSDTQYF.